Shown below are 15 T cell receptor beta chains from a single sample sequenced in a study of blood T cell repertoires in COVID-19. Produced via immunoSEQ multiplex PCR; TCRdb's table is partial and in-frame only. The data show approximately 100,000 clones, with 82% seen just once and under 11% held by the top ten. Sequenced: peripheral blood. Receptors were obtained from a man aged 65 to 85 with acute or convalescent COVID-19.

For the CDR3, the DNA is TGCGCCAGCAGCCAAGGACTTGCCGGTCGGGCCCAGTACTTC. This translates into CASSQGLAGRAQYF. The chain combines TRBV4-3 with TRBJ2-5, with D hard to call. V lost 1 base and J 9 bases, leaving 15 bases between the germline ends. CDR1 and CDR2 from the germline V gene are LGHNA and YSLEER. This CDR3 is built from 14 residues.

The rearrangement uses TRBV28 and TRBJ1-4; 9 bases agree with TRBD1. The CDR3 sequence is 16 residues long. V lost 2 bases and J lost 8; bases outside the gene matches: 9. CDR1 and CDR2 (germline): MDHEN, SYDVKM. The CDR3 coding sequence is TGTGCCAGCAGTTTACCGGGGACAGGGTCTCGGGAAAAACTGTTTTTT. Translation gives CASSLPGTGSREKLFF.

The J gene is TRBJ1-5, the V gene TRBV28, with D perhaps matching TRBD1 (5 bases). V lost 8 bases, J lost 4 bases, and 27 bases lay in between. Per germline, CDR1 MDHEN and CDR2 SYDVKM. The CDR3 covers 18 residues. Here the CDR3 DNA reads TGTGCCAGCGAAATCGCAGGTATTGCGGGGGGGGGTAATCAGCCCCAGCATTTT. Its translation: CASEIAGIAGGGNQPQHF.

The chain has TRBV30 and TRBJ1-1, with D uncertain. CDR1 is GTSNPN and CDR2 is SVGIG in the germline V gene (reference sequence). The CDR3 length is 11 residues. The V and J ends lost 8 bases and 2 bases respectively, with 9 bases between them. This CDR3 is CATGGNTEAFF. In nucleotides, the CDR3 is TGTGCCACCGGAGGAAACACTGAAGCTTTCTTT.

This clone was recorded a few times. The rearrangement links TRBV5-1 to TRBJ2-7; 7 nucleotides line up with TRBD2. Germline V gene lookup returns CDR1 SGHRS and CDR2 YFSETQ. With V trimmed by 1 base and J by 0 bases, 4 bases remained unmatched. The length of the CDR3 is 15 residues. Written as DNA, the CDR3 is TGCGCCAGCAGCTTGTACGGACTAGTCTCCTACGAGCAGTACTTC. Protein sequence: CASSLYGLVSYEQYF.

The chain is built from TRBV15 and TRBJ2-2; 13 nucleotides align to TRBD2. CDR3 size: 18 residues. With V trimmed by 2 bases and J by 1 base, 4 bases remained unmatched. CDR1 is LNHNV, CDR2 YYDKDF, per germline (reference sequence). CDR3 sequence reads: CATSRPRLAGGNTGELFF. CDR3 DNA: TGTGCCACCAGCAGACCTAGACTAGCGGGGGGGAACACCGGGGAGCTGTTTTTT.

The CDR3 reads CASSRGLAGVPDTQYF. The CDR3 nucleotides read TGTGCCAGCAGCCGGGGACTAGCGGGAGTTCCAGATACGCAGTATTTT. The V gene is TRBV7-9, the J gene TRBJ2-3; 14 bases match TRBD2. CDR1 and CDR2 (germline): SEHNR, FQNEAQ (reference sequence). Germline trimming cut 5 bases from V and 4 bases from J; bases unmatched to any gene: 5. The CDR3 has 16 amino acids.

The chain recombines TRBV29-1 with TRBJ2-1, with 10 bases aligning to TRBD2. V trimming: 7 bases; J trimming: 2 bases; junction bases outside the gene matches: 5. There are 14 residues in the CDR3. The germline V gene encodes CDR1 SQVTM and CDR2 ANQGSEA. The CDR3 coding sequence is TGCAGCGATACAAGCGGGAGGGCCTACAATGAGCAGTTCTTC. This gives the protein CSDTSGRAYNEQFF.

The rearrangement joins TRBV6-5 to TRBJ1-2; D possibly corresponds to TRBD1 (5 bases). There are 15 residues in the CDR3. In germline, CDR1 is MNHEY, CDR2 SVGAGI. Trimming removed 9 bases from V and 4 bases from J, with 21 bases in between. The CDR3 region has the DNA TGTGCCAGTCGACAGAATCTGCTACCTAGCTATGGCTACACCTTC. Translating gives CASRQNLLPSYGYTF.

The chain couples TRBV5-1 to TRBJ2-5; the match to TRBD1 covers 10 bases. Unmatched junction bases numbered 11, after V lost 4 bases and J lost 5 bases. This CDR3 has 16 amino acids. Per the germline V gene, CDR1 is SGHRS and CDR2 is YFSETQ. CDR3: CASSTGTGTGVETQYF. The DNA of the CDR3 is TGCGCCAGCAGCACAGGAACCGGGACAGGGGTCGAGACCCAGTACTTC.

The chain is built from TRBV2 and TRBJ1-4; no definite D call. V dropped 6 bases and J dropped 0 bases, with 8 bases sitting between them. The germline gives CDR1 SNHLY, CDR2 FYNNEI. The CDR3 is 14 amino acids. The CDR3 DNA reads TGTGCCAGCAGAGTGGGCGCAACTAATGAAAAACTGTTTTTT. Translated, it gives CASRVGATNEKLFF.

The chain combines TRBV14 with TRBJ2-1; possibly TRBD2 for D (6 bases). The CDR3 contains 13 residues. The germline V gene encodes CDR1 SGHDN and CDR2 FVKESK. Trimming left V 6 bases short and J 8 bases short, with 14 bases between. The CDR3 DNA follows: TGTGCCAGCAGGGGCAAGTGGGGGGATGAGCAGTTCTTC. Protein product: CASRGKWGDEQFF.

This clone showed up just a few times. The CDR3 region is CSADINGYTF. In DNA, the CDR3 is TGCAGTGCTGACATCAACGGCTACACCTTC. The chain couples TRBV20-1 to TRBJ1-2; D not certain. V lost 5 bases, J lost 8 bases, and 9 bases lay in between. The germline gives CDR1 DFQATT, CDR2 SNEGSKA (reference sequence). The CDR3 has 10 residues.

In DNA, the CDR3 is TGTGCCAGCAGCCGCCTACAGGGGGCCACTGAAGCTTTCTTT. It specifies CASSRLQGATEAFF. The chain combines TRBV7-8 with TRBJ1-1, with 9 bases that match TRBD1. With V trimmed by 5 bases and J by 4 bases, 5 bases remained unmatched. CDR1 is SGHVS and CDR2 is FQNEAQ in the germline V gene. The CDR3 is 14 residues long. The full variable domain, with the rest looked up from reference TRBV7-8 and TRBJ1-1, is GAGVSQSPRYKVAKRGQDVALRCDPISGHVSLFWYQQALGQGPEFLTYFQNEAQLDKSGLPSDRFFAERPEGSVSTLKIQRTQQEDSAVYLCASSRLQGATEAFFGQGTRLTVV.

The gene calls are TRBV19 and TRBJ2-1; maybe TRBD2 (5 bases). The CDR3 loop spans 13 amino acids. V dropped 6 bases and J dropped 6 bases, with 12 bases sitting between them. CDR1 and CDR2 (germline): LNHDA, SQIVND (reference sequence). Here the CDR3 DNA reads TGTGCCAGTAGGTCCGCGAGGGTCAATGAGCAGTTCTTC. Translated, it gives CASRSARVNEQFF.